This T cell receptor beta chain was obtained from a study of blood T cell repertoires in COVID-19. The CDR3 runs to 14 residues. The V gene end was trimmed by 2 bases and the J gene end by 9 bases; junction bases not matched to a gene: 5. Per germline, CDR1 WNHNN and CDR2 SYGVQD (reference sequence). Profiling relied on immunoSEQ multiplex PCR, and the TCRdb table lists in-frame clones only, not all of them. The data hold hundreds of thousands of clones, with roughly 90% observed a single time. The V and J genes are TRBV10-1 and TRBJ2-3, with 10 bases fitting TRBD2. The sequenced sample consisted of PBMCs or T cells enriched from blood (not recorded which). This receptor was obtained from a woman aged 25 to 39 who had been exposed to COVID-19. The chain's CDR3 is CASSEGQRGGTQYF. In nucleotides, the CDR3 is TGCGCCAGCAGTGAGGGGCAGCGGGGGGGCACGCAGTATTTT.